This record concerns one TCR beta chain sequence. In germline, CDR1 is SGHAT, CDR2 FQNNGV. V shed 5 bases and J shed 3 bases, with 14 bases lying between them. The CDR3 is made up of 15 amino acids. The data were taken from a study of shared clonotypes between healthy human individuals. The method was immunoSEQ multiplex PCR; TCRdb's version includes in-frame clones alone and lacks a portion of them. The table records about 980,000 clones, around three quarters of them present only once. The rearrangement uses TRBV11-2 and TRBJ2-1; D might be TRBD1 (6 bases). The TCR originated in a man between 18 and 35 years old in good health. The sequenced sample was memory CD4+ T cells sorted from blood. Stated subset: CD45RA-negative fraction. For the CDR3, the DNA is TGTGCCAGCAGCCCGATCGGACAGAGCTACAATGAGCAGTTCTTC. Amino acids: CASSPIGQSYNEQFF.